This TCR beta chain is from a study of T cells in Graves' hyperthyroidism and ophthalmopathy. About the study: Pretreatment peripheral blood was obtained at initial diagnosis.

RNA transcripts were the template for amplifying TCR beta CDR3 regions. TCR CDR3 regions were first amplified by RT-PCR with HTBI primers. TCRdb reanalysed the multiplex PCR reads using MiXCR and keeps one entry per CDR3 protein. The sample holds more than 350,000 distinct CDR3 sequences, about 15% seen once. Clinical symptoms, serum thyroxine and TRAb, thyroid ultrasound and orbital computed tomography together formed the diagnostic basis. Findings and limits, study-wide: Most clonotypes expanded in thyroid above 0.001 were likewise present in blood.

V trimming: 6 bases; J trimming: 4 bases; junction bases outside the gene matches: 11. CDR3 length: 16 residues. As concerns this clonotype: Antigen specificity is unknown.

V usage is TRBV12-3 or TRBV12-4 and J usage is TRBJ2-1, with TRBD1 identical over 8 bases. The clonotype originates from a woman between 25 and 40 years old with Graves' hyperthyroidism. The sample taken for sequencing was blood. The CDR3 nucleotides are TGTGCCAGCAGAGATGACAGGACAGGGTTGTACAATGAGCAGTTCTTC. Residues: CASRDDRTGLYNEQFF.